These 13 T cell receptor beta chains came from one sample sequenced in a study of blood T cell repertoires in COVID-19. Assay used: immunoSEQ multiplex PCR; TCRdb lists only in-frame clones, some missing. The data hold approximately 250,000 clones, with about 87% observed a single time. Sequences were obtained from PBMCs or T cells enriched from blood (not recorded which). All receptors come from a woman aged 40 to 49 who had been exposed to COVID-19.

This rearrangement joins TRBV15 to TRBJ1-6; TRBD1 might be the D (6 bases). The CDR3 contains 15 residues. CDR1 is LNHNV and CDR2 is YYDKDF in the germline V gene (reference sequence). Trimming pared 0 bases from V and 5 bases from J, leaving 8 bases between. This chain's CDR3 is CATSRDAGDNSPLHF. CDR3 sequence (DNA): TGTGCCACCAGCAGAGATGCAGGGGATAATTCACCCCTCCACTTT.

The V gene is TRBV27, the J gene TRBJ1-5; TRBD1 aligns across 7 bases. The trim removed 5 bases at V and 7 bases at J, leaving 11 bases unmatched. Germline V gene data show CDR1 as MNHEY and CDR2 as SMNVEV (reference sequence). The CDR3 consists of 15 residues. The CDR3 loop reads CASSGSGQIRQPQHF. The CDR3 nucleotides are TGTGCCAGCAGTGGATCGGGACAGATTCGACAGCCCCAGCATTTT.

The rearrangement links TRBV19 to TRBJ1-4; 8 bases are a match to TRBD1. Germline lookup yields CDR1 LNHDA and CDR2 SQIVND (reference sequence). The CDR3 extends over 15 amino acids. J lost 3 bases, V lost 7 bases, and 7 bases had no gene match. The CDR3 nucleotides are TGTGCCAGTAACCAACAGGGGGAGGCTAATGAAAAACTGTTTTTT. Protein: CASNQQGEANEKLFF.

This chain joins TRBV12-3 or TRBV12-4 and TRBJ2-5, with 7 bases aligning to TRBD2. The CDR3 has 13 residues. After removal of 7 bases from V and 5 bases from J, the junction contained 7 bases not matched to a gene. The CDR3 protein is CASTWGGIETQYF. The CDR3 DNA follows: TGTGCCAGCACATGGGGGGGTATTGAGACCCAGTACTTC.

This clone was seen a handful of times. The V gene is TRBV3-1 (or the pseudogene TRBV3-2), the J gene TRBJ2-3, with 9 bases fitting TRBD2. This CDR3 is built from 15 residues. J lost 0 bases, V lost 4 bases, and 2 bases had no gene match. The germline CDR1 and CDR2 sequences are LGHDT and YNNKEL (reference sequence). CDR3 protein: CASSLAGDSTDTQYF. The CDR3, as DNA: TGTGCCAGCAGCCTAGCGGGGGATAGCACAGATACGCAGTATTTT.

The rearrangement joins TRBV18 to TRBJ1-1; tentatively, D is TRBD1 (5 bases). The V end was cut by 5 bases, the J end by 1 base, with 11 bases between. Germline CDR1 is KGHSH and CDR2 is LQKENI. CDR3 length: 14 residues. Written as DNA, the CDR3 is TGTGCCAGCTCAACTAAGACAGCGAACACTGAAGCTTTCTTT. Translation: CASSTKTANTEAFF.

This sequence joins TRBV4-1 and TRBJ2-7; 8 bases fit TRBD1. J lost 5 bases, V lost 5 bases, and 8 bases had no gene match. CDR1 is MGHRA and CDR2 is YSYEKL in the germline V gene. The CDR3 is made up of 14 amino acids. DNA of the CDR3: TGCGCCAGCAGCACCGGACAGGGTGGTAACGAGCAGTACTTC. It encodes CASSTGQGGNEQYF.

This chain uses TRBV27 with TRBJ1-2; 9 nucleotides match TRBD1. This CDR3 comprises 20 residues. The V segment lost 2 bases and the J segment 2 bases; nucleotides outside the gene matches: 18. The germline gives CDR1 MNHEY, CDR2 SMNVEV (reference sequence). The CDR3 sequence: CASSLDKVTGGRSRNYGYTF. CDR3 nucleotide sequence: TGTGCCAGCAGTTTAGACAAAGTTACAGGGGGCCGCTCTAGGAACTATGGCTACACCTTC.

The table lists this clone with a few counts. V is TRBV11-3 and J is TRBJ1-1; D might be TRBD1 (5 bases). This CDR3 spans 13 amino acids. The germline gives CDR1 SGHNT, CDR2 YENEEA. Trimming removed 4 bases from V and 7 bases from J, with 13 bases in between. DNA for the CDR3: TGTGCCAGCAGCTCCCGACAGCTGGGTGAAGCTTTCTTT. Its protein product is CASSSRQLGEAFF.

This sequence joins TRBV7-6 and TRBJ2-7, with D perhaps TRBD2 (7 bases). CDR3 length equals 15 residues. Trimming removed 3 bases at V and 3 bases at J, with 15 bases between. Germline V gives CDR1 SGHVS, CDR2 FNYEAQ. The CDR3 DNA reads as TGTGCCAGCAGCTTGGGGGGCGGGAGTAACTACGAGCAGTACGTC. Translated, it gives CASSLGGGSNYEQYV.

The chain uses TRBV7-2 and TRBJ2-2; 7 positions match TRBD2. Unmatched junction bases numbered 14, after V lost 5 bases and J lost 5 bases. This CDR3 region has 17 residues. From germline, CDR1 is SGHTA and CDR2 FQGNSA. Here the CDR3 DNA reads TGTGCCAGCAGCAAGCACGGTTCGGGGAGGGGAACCGGGGAGCTGTTTTTT. Its protein is CASSKHGSGRGTGELFF.

This sequence joins TRBV19 and TRBJ2-3; 9 bases are shared with TRBD1. Trimming at V came to 7 bases and at J to 1 base, leaving 6 bases not matched to a gene. This CDR3 comprises 15 residues. Per germline, CDR1 LNHDA and CDR2 SQIVND (reference sequence). The CDR3 sequence is CASTVQGARTDTQYF. The CDR3 region has the DNA TGTGCCAGTACCGTACAGGGGGCTCGCACAGATACGCAGTATTTT.

The V call is TRBV15, the J call TRBJ1-1; D gene uncertain. Looked up from germline, CDR1 is LNHNV and CDR2 is YYDKDF (reference sequence). CDR3 size: 13 residues. V lost 4 bases to trimming and J lost 3 bases, with 9 bases between them. The CDR3 sequence is CATSTPRDTEAFF. The CDR3 coding sequence is TGTGCCACCAGCACCCCACGAGACACTGAAGCTTTCTTT. The full variable domain, rest sourced from reference TRBV15 and TRBJ1-1, is DAMVIQNPRYQVTQFGKPVTLSCSQTLNHNVMYWYQQKSSQAPKLLFHYYDKDFNNEADTPDNFQSRRPNTSFCFLDIRSPGLGDTAMYLCATSTPRDTEAFFGQGTRLTVV.